The clone carrying this TCR beta chain was detected a few times. As yet, its antigen is unknown. Germline V gene sequence: CDR1 SGHNT, CDR2 YYREEE (reference sequence). The V end lost 6 bases, the J end lost 2 bases, and 11 bases lay between the germline ends. The CDR3 loop spans 13 amino acids. Exclusion of a patient resulted from uncontrolled infection, other autoimmune disease, pregnancy or lactation. The sample is drawn from a study of T cells in Graves' hyperthyroidism and ophthalmopathy. TCR beta CDR3 regions were amplified from RNA transcripts. First-round RT-PCR of the TCR CDR3 relied on the HTBI primer set. TCRdb analysed the multiplex PCR reads with MiXCR anew, one entry per CDR3 protein. The data show 490,000 or so distinct CDR3 sequences, with roughly 21% seen just once and approximately 50% held by the top ten. Study findings and constraints: Within blood appeared most thyroid clonotypes that had expanded above 0.001.

The chain links TRBV5-4 to TRBJ1-2, with D perhaps TRBD1 (6 bases). Specimen: blood. The sequence was collected from a man between 40 and 49 years old with Graves' ophthalmopathy. CDR3 protein: CASKGGVNYGYTF. The CDR3 region has the DNA TGTGCCAGCAAAGGGGGGGTAAACTATGGCTACACCTTC.